The clone carrying this TCR beta chain was detected once. This sample was included in a study of shared clonotypes between healthy human individuals. Naive CD8 cells were CD45RO-negative, positively selected for CCR7, excluding terminally differentiated effector memory CD45RA+ cells. CDR3 length: 14 amino acids. V lost 5 bases and J lost 6; bases outside the gene matches: 7. Germline-derived CDR1 and CDR2 are MDHEN and SYDVKM. Sequencing used immunoSEQ multiplex PCR; TCRdb keeps in-frame clones, though not all of them. The top ten clones hold under 0.3% of a sample with roughly 770,000 clones, approximately 97% of them seen once.

The chain is built from TRBV28 and TRBJ1-5; 7 positions agree with TRBD1. The source material was naive CD8+ T cells sorted from blood. The TCR comes from a man in his thirties or forties in good health. The DNA for the CDR3 is TGTGCCAGCAGTCGACAGGGAGAGGGTCAGCCCCAGCATTTT. Translating it yields CASSRQGEGQPQHF.